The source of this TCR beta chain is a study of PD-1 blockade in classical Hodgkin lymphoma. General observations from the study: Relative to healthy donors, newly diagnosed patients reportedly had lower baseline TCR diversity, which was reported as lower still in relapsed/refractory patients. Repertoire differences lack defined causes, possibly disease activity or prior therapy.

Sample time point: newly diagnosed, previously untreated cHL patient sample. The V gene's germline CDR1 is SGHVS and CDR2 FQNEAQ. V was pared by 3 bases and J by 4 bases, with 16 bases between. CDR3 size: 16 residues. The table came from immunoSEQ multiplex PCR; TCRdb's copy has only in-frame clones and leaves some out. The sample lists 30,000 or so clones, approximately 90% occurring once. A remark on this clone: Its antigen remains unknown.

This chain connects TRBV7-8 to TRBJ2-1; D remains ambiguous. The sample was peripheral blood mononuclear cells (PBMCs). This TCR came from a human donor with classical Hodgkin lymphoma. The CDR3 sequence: CASSFGMWEQYNEQFF. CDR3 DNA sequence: TGTGCCAGCAGCTTCGGTATGTGGGAACAATACAATGAGCAGTTCTTC.